What follows are 28 T cell receptor beta chains derived from one specimen sequenced in a study of cytomegalovirus exposure and HLA in healthy donors. PCR employed 60 Vbeta and 13 Jbeta primers. Data came from immunoSEQ multiplex PCR; TCRdb stores just in-frame clones and leaves some out. The table has tens of thousands of clones, less than 75% seen once. The sample comprised PBMCs. Source of these receptors: a woman between 25 and 40 years old in good health and CMV-seronegative.

V and J are TRBV2 and TRBJ1-5; D possibly corresponds to TRBD1 (6 bases). Between the trimmed V and J ends, which lost 7 bases and 7 bases, there was a span of 14 bases. This CDR3 spans 13 amino acids. Germline CDR1 is SNHLY and CDR2 is FYNNEI. In nucleotides, the CDR3 is TGTGCCAGCATACGGGACATTGAACAGCCCCAGCATTTT. It yields the protein CASIRDIEQPQHF.

The V and J genes are TRBV5-6 and TRBJ2-7; D possibly corresponds to TRBD2 (6 bases). Trimming pared 0 bases from V and 7 bases from J, leaving 17 bases between. Looked up from germline, CDR1 is SGHDT and CDR2 is YYEEEE. This CDR3 region has 15 residues. Here the CDR3 reads CASSLGGDSRREQYF. CDR3 nucleotides: TGTGCCAGCAGCTTGGGCGGGGACTCCCGTAGGGAGCAGTACTTC.

This clone was observed a few times. DNA of the CDR3: TGTGCCAGCGGTTCCCAACGAACTGAAGCTTTCTTT. It encodes CASGSQRTEAFF. This chain joins TRBV19 and TRBJ1-1, with no clear D. With 9 bases removed from V and 5 bases from J, the gap between germline ends came to 13 bases. Germline CDR1 reads LNHDA; CDR2 reads SQIVND (reference sequence). This CDR3 contains 12 residues.

The chain combines TRBV19 with TRBJ2-7; TRBD1 is a possible D gene (6 bases). V was pared by 5 bases and J by 1 base, with 15 bases between. Germline V CDR1 and CDR2: LNHDA, SQIVND (reference sequence). The CDR3 has 15 residues. The CDR3 nucleotides are TGTGCCAGTAGTCCGGACAGTTCTAAATCCTACGAGCAGTACTTC. Its protein is CASSPDSSKSYEQYF.

The chain has TRBV4-2 and TRBJ1-1, with D unresolved. From germline, CDR1 is LGHNA and CDR2 YNFKEQ. The V and J ends lost 0 bases and 5 bases respectively, with 13 bases between them. The CDR3 extends over 15 amino acids. Written as DNA, the CDR3 is TGTGCCAGCAGCCAAGATAGGAAGGCAGGAACTGAAGCTTTCTTT. Translated: CASSQDRKAGTEAFF.

V and J are TRBV7-8 and TRBJ1-1, with D possibly TRBD1 on 5 matching bases. Trimming pared 5 bases from V and 8 bases from J, leaving 9 bases between. The CDR3 extends over 11 amino acids. Germline V CDR1 and CDR2: SGHVS, FQNEAQ. The CDR3 bases are TGTGCCAGCAGCCAACGACAGGAAGCTTTCTTT. This encodes CASSQRQEAFF.

The rearrangement links TRBV10-2 to TRBJ1-3; 8 nucleotides align to TRBD1. Germline CDR1 WSHSY, CDR2 SAAADI. J gave up 0 bases and V 2 bases, and 3 bases lay outside the gene matches. There are 16 residues in the CDR3. CDR3 loop: CASSEGQGNSGNTIYF. The CDR3 coding sequence is TGCGCCAGCAGTGAGGGACAGGGCAACTCTGGAAACACCATATATTTT.

The gene calls are TRBV6-1 and TRBJ2-7; 9 nucleotides line up with TRBD1. The CDR3 length is 15 residues. Germline CDR1 reads MNHNS; CDR2 reads SASEGT. The ends lost 3 bases at V and 0 bases at J; junction bases unmatched: 3. CDR3 residues: CASSERDRDSYEQYF. DNA of the CDR3: TGTGCCAGCAGTGAGAGGGACAGGGACTCCTACGAGCAGTACTTC.

The J gene is TRBJ1-2, the V gene TRBV4-1, with D perhaps TRBD1 (5 bases). The V gene's germline CDR1 is MGHRA and CDR2 YSYEKL. The CDR3 runs 16 residues. The V gene lost 2 bases and the J gene lost 4 bases, with 17 bases spanning the gap. CDR3 nucleotides: TGCGCCAGCAGCCAACTGGCCCGTTTGGACATCTATGGCTACACCTTC. The encoded protein is CASSQLARLDIYGYTF.

V and J are TRBV7-3 and TRBJ2-7; 9 nucleotides agree with TRBD1. The V segment lost 6 bases and the J segment 1 base; nucleotides outside the gene matches: 4. Germline V CDR1 and CDR2: SGHTA, FQGTGA. The CDR3 consists of 14 residues. CDR3 coding DNA: TGTGCCAGCAGTTCCGGGACAGGGTCCTACGAGCAGTACTTC. This sequence encodes CASSSGTGSYEQYF.

V is TRBV5-4 and J is TRBJ1-4, with 7 bases aligning to TRBD1. Germline V lookup: CDR1 SGHNT, CDR2 YYREEE (reference sequence). The length of the CDR3 is 14 residues. The V and J ends lost 4 bases and 5 bases, in that order; junction bases with no gene match: 5. Here the CDR3 DNA reads TGTGCCAGCAGCCGGACAGGTCCGAATGAAAAACTGTTTTTT. Translating gives CASSRTGPNEKLFF.

The chain recombines TRBV7-9 with TRBJ1-3; D remains ambiguous. The CDR3 is 14 amino acids. Germline V lookup: CDR1 SEHNR, CDR2 FQNEAQ (reference sequence). The V end lost 5 bases, the J end lost 9 bases, and 17 bases lay between the germline ends. DNA for the CDR3: TGTGCCAGCAGCCCGAGGACTTCTTCCCCCACCATATATTTT. Translating it yields CASSPRTSSPTIYF.

The chain carries TRBV7-3 and TRBJ2-2; 9 bases are a match to TRBD2. The CDR3 runs to 14 residues. V was clipped by 4 bases and J by 6 bases; unmatched bases: 3. The germline gives CDR1 SGHTA, CDR2 FQGTGA. The CDR3 nucleotides read TGTGCCAGCAGCTCCATAGCGGGGGCCGGGGAGCTGTTTTTT. Protein sequence: CASSSIAGAGELFF.

This chain connects TRBV7-8 to TRBJ2-2; 13 bases map to TRBD2. The germline gives CDR1 SGHVS, CDR2 FQNEAQ. Trimming removed 5 bases from V and 5 bases from J; junction bases left unmatched: 8. The CDR3 totals 17 residues. The CDR3 region has the DNA TGTGCCAGCAGCGAGTATTGGACTAGCGGGGGAACCGGGGAGCTGTTTTTT. Residues: CASSEYWTSGGTGELFF.

In its sample, this clone was seen a few times. This chain uses TRBV7-2 with TRBJ2-7; D ambiguous. The CDR3 is 11 amino acids. Trimming pared 5 bases from V and 3 bases from J, leaving 5 bases between. Germline lookup yields CDR1 SGHTA and CDR2 FQGNSA. CDR3 bases: TGTGCCAGCAGCGACAACTACGAGCAGTACTTC. Protein sequence: CASSDNYEQYF. Based on the CDR3 plus reference TRBV7-2 and TRBJ2-7, the full variable domain is GAGVSQSPSNKVTEKGKDVELRCDPISGHTALYWYRQSLGQGLEFLIYFQGNSAPDKSGLPSDRFSAERTGGSVSTLTIQRTQQEDSAVYLCASSDNYEQYFGPGTRLTVT.

The chain has TRBV7-5 and TRBJ2-7; the table's D gene call, TRBD2, was not cross checked with the DNA. TRBV7-5 constitutes a pseudogene. This CDR3 region has 16 residues. The CDR3 loop is CARSQRTSGGPYEQYF. CDR3 nucleotide sequence: TGTGCCAGAAGCCAAAGGACTAGCGGGGGACCCTACGAGCAGTACTTC.

V is TRBV18 and J is TRBJ1-2, with D perhaps TRBD1 (5 bases). The CDR3 covers 13 residues. Trimming cost V 3 bases and J 3 bases, with 8 bases left between them. Germline assignment: CDR1 KGHSH and CDR2 LQKENI. The CDR3 reads CASSPREDYGYTF. Here the CDR3 DNA reads TGTGCCAGCTCACCCAGGGAGGACTATGGCTACACCTTC.

V usage is TRBV11-3 and J usage is TRBJ2-1; 11 positions match TRBD2. CDR1 is SGHNT, CDR2 YENEEA, per germline. With V trimmed by 5 bases and J by 4 bases, 7 bases remained unmatched. The CDR3 runs to 16 residues. The CDR3 DNA is TGTGCCAGCAGCCGCCAGGGACTAGCGGTTTACAATGAGCAGTTCTTC. It encodes CASSRQGLAVYNEQFF.

This sequence joins TRBV7-9 and TRBJ1-1, with 7 bases lining up with TRBD1. In germline, CDR1 is SEHNR, CDR2 FQNEAQ (reference sequence). Trimming removed 5 bases from V and 1 base from J; junction bases left unmatched: 10. This CDR3 contains 16 residues. CDR3 residues: CASSALPNRGNTEAFF. In DNA, the CDR3 is TGTGCCAGCAGCGCCCTCCCCAACAGGGGGAACACTGAAGCTTTCTTT.

This chain joins TRBV2 and TRBJ2-1; 12 nucleotides match TRBD2. The trim removed 6 bases at V and 5 bases at J, leaving 5 bases unmatched. The CDR3 has 15 amino acids. The V gene's germline CDR1 is SNHLY and CDR2 FYNNEI. CDR3 residues: CASRRTSGTDNEQFF. The CDR3 DNA is TGTGCCAGCAGACGGACTAGCGGGACCGACAATGAGCAGTTCTTC.

This chain joins TRBV25-1 and TRBJ1-2, with a weak D call TRBD1 (6 bases). The CDR3 is made up of 13 amino acids. V lost 7 bases and J 4 bases, leaving 13 bases between the germline ends. Germline V gene data show CDR1 as MGHDK and CDR2 as SYGVNS. CDR3 sequence (DNA): TGTGCCAGCACCAGAACAGGGTTCTATGGCTACACCTTC. Protein: CASTRTGFYGYTF.

The V and J genes are TRBV2 and TRBJ2-5, with 9 bases fitting TRBD2. CDR1 is SNHLY, CDR2 FYNNEI, per germline. V shed 4 bases, J shed 1 base, and the junction held 4 bases outside the gene matches. CDR3 length: 15 amino acids. The CDR3 nucleotides are TGTGCCAGCAGTGCCGAGACTAGCGGCCAAGAGACCCAGTACTTC. Encoded protein: CASSAETSGQETQYF.

J is TRBJ2-7 and V is TRBV30; the match to TRBD1 covers 7 bases. This CDR3 region has 13 residues. Germline V gene sequence: CDR1 GTSNPN, CDR2 SVGIG (reference sequence). Trimming took 2 bases from V and 5 from J; bases not matched to a gene: 6. The CDR3 spells CAWSRTGINEQYF. The CDR3, as DNA: TGTGCCTGGAGTAGGACAGGTATTAACGAGCAGTACTTC.

This chain links TRBV28 with TRBJ1-1; D is uncertain. Trimming stripped 5 bases from V and 8 bases from J, with 15 bases between. CDR3 length equals 13 residues. CDR1 and CDR2 (germline): MDHEN, SYDVKM. CDR3 in amino acids: CASSLGSRAEAFF. As DNA, the CDR3 is TGTGCCAGCAGTCTCGGGTCTAGAGCAGAAGCTTTCTTT. Supplemented by reference TRBV28 and TRBJ1-1, the full variable domain reads DVKVTQSSRYLVKRTGEKVFLECVQDMDHENMFWYRQDPGLGLRLIYFSYDVKMKEKGDIPEGYSVSREKKERFSLILESASTNQTSMYLCASSLGSRAEAFFGQGTRLTVV.

This clone is a singleton in its sample. This chain connects TRBV23-1 to TRBJ1-2; 11 bases align to TRBD1. TRBV23-1 is recorded as an ORF, its role being uncertain. Unmatched junction bases numbered 7, after V lost 2 bases and J lost 5 bases. The CDR3 covers 16 residues. CDR3: CASSQRTGGPEYGYTF. The CDR3 coding sequence is TGCGCCAGCAGTCAACGGACAGGGGGCCCGGAGTATGGCTACACCTTC.

The chain couples TRBV6-1 to TRBJ1-1; D gene ambiguous. The CDR3 length is 14 residues. Germline V gene lookup returns CDR1 MNHNS and CDR2 SASEGT. V was shortened by 3 bases and J by 0 bases, with 8 bases between the two germline ends. The CDR3 sequence: CASSEGHLNTEAFF. The DNA of the CDR3 is TGTGCCAGCAGTGAGGGCCACTTGAACACTGAAGCTTTCTTT.

The chain combines TRBV7-6 with TRBJ2-1, with TRBD2 matching 8 bases. The germline gives CDR1 SGHVS, CDR2 FNYEAQ. The length of the CDR3 is 16 residues. V shed 1 base, J shed 1 base, and the junction held 3 bases outside the gene matches. The chain's CDR3 is CASSLEAGGSYNEQFF. The CDR3, as DNA: TGTGCCAGCAGCTTAGAGGCGGGGGGATCCTACAATGAGCAGTTCTTC.

This chain joins TRBV19 and TRBJ1-1, with unresolved D. Germline V gene data show CDR1 as LNHDA and CDR2 as SQIVND (reference sequence). V was pared by 5 bases and J by 1 base, with 11 bases between. This CDR3 comprises 14 residues. The DNA for the CDR3 is TGTGCCAGTAGTGCCGATGGGAGGAACACTGAAGCTTTCTTT. The encoded protein is CASSADGRNTEAFF.